A selection of T cell receptor beta chains follows, all from one sample in a study of cytomegalovirus exposure and HLA in healthy donors. The assay was immunoSEQ multiplex PCR, and TCRdb's table has in-frame clones only and misses some. The data show about 120,000 clones, under 90% seen once. Input material: PBMCs. The receptors here all came from a female donor in good health and CMV-seropositive. The CDR3 runs from the conserved cysteine through the conserved F or W. Fields, in order: J gene, clone size, V gene, D gene, CDR3 protein, CDR3 DNA. D genes are given only for firm matches. Clone size appears in some rows only: once, few, many, or a class for an expanded clone.

J gene: TRBJ1-2
clone size: NA
V gene: TRBV6-5
D gene: NA
CDR3 protein: CASSKGQLSYTF
CDR3 DNA: TGTGCCAGCAGTAAAGGACAGTTAAGCTACACCTTC

J gene: TRBJ2-7
clone size: NA
V gene: TRBV5-4
D gene: NA
CDR3 protein: CASSSNRESYEQYF
CDR3 DNA: TGTGCCAGCAGCTCCAACAGGGAATCCTACGAGCAGTACTTC

J gene: TRBJ1-1
clone size: NA
V gene: TRBV2
D gene: NA
CDR3 protein: CASSGVMNTEAFF
CDR3 DNA: TGTGCCAGCAGTGGAGTTATGAACACTGAAGCTTTCTTT

J gene: TRBJ2-1
clone size: NA
V gene: TRBV25-1
D gene: NA
CDR3 protein: CASSEGSYRYNEQFF
CDR3 DNA: TGTGCCAGCAGTGAAGGCAGCTACAGATACAATGAGCAGTTCTTC

J gene: TRBJ1-3
clone size: many
V gene: TRBV7-8
D gene: NA
CDR3 protein: CASSFTRGSGNTIYF
CDR3 DNA: TGTGCCAGCAGCTTCACGAGGGGGTCTGGAAACACCATATATTTT

J gene: TRBJ2-7
clone size: NA
V gene: TRBV5-6
D gene: TRBD1
CDR3 protein: CASSLRGGGQGNEQYF
CDR3 DNA: TGTGCCAGCAGCTTGCGTGGGGGTGGACAGGGGAACGAGCAGTACTTC

J gene: TRBJ1-5
clone size: NA
V gene: TRBV29-1
D gene: TRBD1
CDR3 protein: CSVADRVDQPQHF
CDR3 DNA: TGCAGCGTTGCCGACAGGGTTGATCAGCCCCAGCATTTT

J gene: TRBJ2-5
clone size: few
V gene: TRBV7-9
D gene: NA
CDR3 protein: CASSLGQTKRTQYF
CDR3 DNA: TGTGCCAGCAGCTTAGGGCAGACGAAGCGGACCCAGTACTTC

J gene: TRBJ2-7
clone size: NA
V gene: TRBV6-5
D gene: NA
CDR3 protein: CASSYRGAEQYF
CDR3 DNA: TGTGCCAGCAGTTACCGGGGGGCCGAGCAGTACTTC

J gene: TRBJ2-7
clone size: once
V gene: TRBV7-8
D gene: NA
CDR3 protein: CASTHGPGAYEQYF
CDR3 DNA: TGTGCCAGCACCCACGGCCCAGGGGCCTACGAGCAGTACTTC

J gene: TRBJ2-7
clone size: few
V gene: TRBV5-4
D gene: NA
CDR3 protein: CASSQKTGRPYEQYF
CDR3 DNA: TGTGCCAGCAGCCAAAAGACAGGCAGACCCTACGAGCAGTACTTC

J gene: TRBJ2-5
clone size: NA
V gene: TRBV10-3
D gene: NA
CDR3 protein: CAISESLSSGETQYF
CDR3 DNA: TGTGCCATCAGTGAGTCCCTTTCGTCAGGAGAGACCCAGTACTTC

J gene: TRBJ2-3
clone size: once
V gene: TRBV27
D gene: TRBD2
CDR3 protein: CASSLYSSGGADTQYF
CDR3 DNA: TGTGCCAGCAGTTTATACTCTAGCGGGGGGGCAGATACGCAGTATTTT

J gene: TRBJ1-1
clone size: NA
V gene: TRBV7-6
D gene: TRBD1
CDR3 protein: CASSPVQGVNTEAFF
CDR3 DNA: TGTGCCAGCAGCCCGGTACAGGGGGTAAACACTGAAGCTTTCTTT

J gene: TRBJ2-1
clone size: NA
V gene: TRBV2
D gene: TRBD1
CDR3 protein: CASKRQGASEQFF
CDR3 DNA: TGTGCCAGCAAGCGACAGGGGGCAAGTGAGCAGTTCTTC

J gene: TRBJ2-3
clone size: NA
V gene: TRBV5-6
D gene: NA
CDR3 protein: CASSLVRGPTDTQYF
CDR3 DNA: TGTGCCAGCAGCTTGGTGCGGGGGCCGACAGATACGCAGTATTTT

J gene: TRBJ2-7
clone size: NA
V gene: TRBV2
D gene: NA
CDR3 protein: CASSENPGGDEQYF
CDR3 DNA: TGTGCCAGCAGTGAAAATCCTGGCGGGGACGAGCAGTACTTC

J gene: TRBJ1-6
clone size: NA
V gene: TRBV19
D gene: NA
CDR3 protein: CASNQGSSYNSPLHF
CDR3 DNA: TGTGCCAGTAATCAGGGGAGCTCCTATAATTCACCCCTCCACTTT

J gene: TRBJ1-5
clone size: NA
V gene: TRBV6-4
D gene: NA
CDR3 protein: CASSDRGIGNQPQHF
CDR3 DNA: TGTGCCAGCAGTGACAGAGGGATTGGCAATCAGCCCCAGCATTTT

J gene: TRBJ2-4
clone size: NA
V gene: TRBV7-2
D gene: TRBD2
CDR3 protein: CASSLNGGAGKNIQYF
CDR3 DNA: TGTGCCAGCAGCCTAAACGGGGGGGCGGGCAAAAACATTCAGTACTTC

J gene: TRBJ1-2
clone size: NA
V gene: TRBV6-5
D gene: TRBD1
CDR3 protein: CASSYGTGGGYTF
CDR3 DNA: TGTGCCAGCAGCTACGGGACAGGGGGAGGCTACACCTTC

J gene: TRBJ1-2
clone size: NA
V gene: TRBV5-1
D gene: NA
CDR3 protein: CASSASATFNYGYTF
CDR3 DNA: TGCGCCAGCAGCGCCTCCGCGACATTTAACTATGGCTACACCTTC

J gene: TRBJ2-3
clone size: few
V gene: TRBV27
D gene: NA
CDR3 protein: CASRIGLASDTQYF
CDR3 DNA: TGTGCCAGCAGAATTGGGCTAGCATCAGATACGCAGTATTTT

J gene: TRBJ1-6
clone size: NA
V gene: TRBV7-9
D gene: NA
CDR3 protein: CASSLEVGHSPLHF
CDR3 DNA: TGTGCCAGCAGCTTAGAAGTGGGGCATTCACCCCTCCACTTT

J gene: TRBJ2-3
clone size: few
V gene: TRBV4-3
D gene: NA
CDR3 protein: CASASRPVSTDTQYF
CDR3 DNA: TGCGCCAGCGCTAGCCGTCCGGTGAGCACAGATACGCAGTATTTT

J gene: TRBJ2-1
clone size: NA
V gene: TRBV5-6
D gene: NA
CDR3 protein: CASSLPPGGQFF
CDR3 DNA: TGTGCCAGCAGCCTTCCACCCGGTGGGCAGTTCTTC